In this sample, the clone carrying this TCR beta chain turned up once. After removal of 0 bases from V and 8 bases from J, the junction contained 11 bases not matched to a gene. The CDR3 loop spans 17 amino acids. The germline V gene encodes CDR1 SGHAT and CDR2 FQNNGV. This entry comes from a study of blood T cell repertoires in COVID-19. Turning to the study itself: The United States, Italy and Spain supplied acute and convalescent COVID-19 samples. Sources were T cells, B-cell-depleted T cells, or PBMCs; the material itself was cDNA or gDNA.

Authors' processing steps: Estimation of nucleated cell counts relied on the amplification of reference gene primers. Assay: immunoSEQ multiplex PCR; the TCRdb copy retains only in-frame clones and omits some. V and J calls and clone size are those listed in that table; D and trimming were worked out from the DNA. The table includes 310,000 or so clones, around 88% detected once. Material for sequencing was peripheral blood. This chain connects TRBV11-2 to TRBJ2-1; 9 bases line up with TRBD2. This receptor was obtained from a woman aged 45-65 years with acute or convalescent COVID-19. The CDR3 sequence is CASSLDRRVAGDHEQFF. The CDR3 DNA is TGTGCCAGCAGCTTAGATCGGCGAGTAGCGGGGGACCATGAGCAGTTCTTC.